This T cell receptor (beta chain) was identified in a study of blood T cell repertoires in COVID-19. In the study overall: Acute-phase and convalescent COVID-19 samples originated in the United States, Italy and Spain. From T cells, B-cell-depleted T cells, or PBMCs came the material, which was cDNA or gDNA.

The CDR3 sequence is 14 residues long. Trimming shortened V by 7 bases and J by 4 bases, and 14 bases separated the two germline ends. Germline lookup yields CDR1 MNHNY and CDR2 SVGAGI (reference sequence). Methods used by the authors: The authors estimated nucleated cell counts from reference gene primer amplification. Repertoires were generated with immunoSEQ multiplex PCR, while TCRdb's copy carries only in-frame clones and drops some. V, J and clone size were drawn from that table, and D and trimming were deduced from the DNA. The table records about 240,000 clones, approximately 83% of them present only once.

Sequenced sample: peripheral blood. This clonotype was obtained from a woman aged 30 to 39 who had recovered from COVID-19. The V call is TRBV6-6, the J call TRBJ1-3, with D possibly matching TRBD1 (6 bases). The CDR3 DNA reads TGTGCCAGCATAGGCCAGGGGCGAGGAAACACCATATATTTT. The encoded protein is CASIGQGRGNTIYF.